This entry is about one T cell receptor (beta chain). Its antigen is currently unknown. These data belong to a study of T cell responses to AZD1222 COVID-19 vaccine. Study results and caveats: Only six or seven AZD1222 recipients were seropositive at baseline.

In germline, CDR1 is MDHEN, CDR2 SYDVKM. The CDR3 contains 14 residues. Trimming cost V 6 bases and J 6 bases; bases outside gene matches: 8. Repertoires were generated with immunoSEQ multiplex PCR, while TCRdb's copy carries only in-frame clones and drops some. Of over 100,000 clones listed, 65% to 85% are singletons. This sample comprised peripheral blood, obtained on day 0 of AZD1222 vaccination. This sequence joins TRBV28 and TRBJ1-1; 9 nucleotides line up with TRBD1. The TCR comes from an adult in good health. The CDR3 DNA reads as TGTGCCAGCAGGCTGACAGGGGGGATACCTGAAGCTTTCTTT. This encodes CASRLTGGIPEAFF.